This T cell receptor (beta chain) is from a study of cytomegalovirus exposure and HLA in healthy donors. Study conclusions and caveats: The classifier reportedly diagnosed cytomegalovirus status with high sensitivity and specificity. Across all donors, roughly uniform sequencing depth was an assumption of the presence/absence analyses. Relative to the approximately 700-donor mean, N-insertions were reportedly fewer in an Asian-associated ancestry cluster in a later analysis.

PCR amplification relied on 60 Vbeta primers (plus 13 Jbeta primers). Assay used: immunoSEQ multiplex PCR; TCRdb lists only in-frame clones, some missing. This table holds 65,000 to 95,000 clones. Note on this clone: Its antigen is unidentified.

Donors were nominally healthy when sampled, though unrecorded immune exposures were likely. Germline CDR1 and CDR2: MNHNS and SASEGT. This CDR3 is built from 15 residues. V trimming: 4 bases; J trimming: 6 bases; junction bases outside the gene matches: 6. Sequencing was done on a sample of PBMCs. The chain combines TRBV6-1 with TRBJ2-3; 11 nucleotides align to TRBD1. The receptor comes from a female donor in good health and CMV-seropositive. CDR3: CASSGSGTGGDTQYF. Here the CDR3 DNA reads TGTGCCAGCAGTGGATCCGGGACAGGGGGGGATACGCAGTATTTT.